Sequencing of this TCR beta chain was carried out in a study of patients and donors after allogeneic stem cell transplantation. CDR3 length: 15 residues. The V gene end was trimmed by 6 bases and the J gene end by 5 bases; junction bases not matched to a gene: 8. Germline V gives CDR1 MNHEY, CDR2 SVGEGT. Using its own MiXCR run on the RT-PCR reads, TCRdb lists one record per CDR3 protein. The sample yields about a million distinct CDR3 sequences, more than 15% seen once. The J gene is TRBJ2-1, the V gene TRBV6-2 or TRBV6-3; 9 bases match TRBD2. Sequencing used blood, either unsorted or a sorted T cell fraction (not recorded which). This TCR came from a human donor who was either an allogeneic HSCT recipient or a stem cell or donor lymphocyte infusion donor (not recorded which). It is not recorded whose cells these are; they may come from a transplant donor. The CDR3 loop is CASSYVAGEDNEQFF. The DNA of the CDR3 is TGTGCCAGCAGCTATGTAGCGGGGGAGGACAATGAGCAGTTCTTC.